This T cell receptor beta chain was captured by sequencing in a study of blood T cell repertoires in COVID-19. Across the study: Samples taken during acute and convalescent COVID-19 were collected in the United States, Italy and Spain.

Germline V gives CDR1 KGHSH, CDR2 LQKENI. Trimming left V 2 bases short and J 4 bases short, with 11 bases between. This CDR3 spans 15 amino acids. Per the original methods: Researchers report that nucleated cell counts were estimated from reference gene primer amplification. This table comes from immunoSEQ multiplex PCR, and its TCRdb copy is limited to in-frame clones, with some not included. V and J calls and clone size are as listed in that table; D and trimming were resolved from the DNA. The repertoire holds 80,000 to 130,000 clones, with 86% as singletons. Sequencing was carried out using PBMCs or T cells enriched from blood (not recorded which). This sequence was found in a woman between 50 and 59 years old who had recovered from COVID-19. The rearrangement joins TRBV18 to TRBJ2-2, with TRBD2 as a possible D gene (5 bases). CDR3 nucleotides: TGTGCCAGCTCACCAGGACTGGGAGTCACCGGGGAGCTGTTTTTT. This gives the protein CASSPGLGVTGELFF.